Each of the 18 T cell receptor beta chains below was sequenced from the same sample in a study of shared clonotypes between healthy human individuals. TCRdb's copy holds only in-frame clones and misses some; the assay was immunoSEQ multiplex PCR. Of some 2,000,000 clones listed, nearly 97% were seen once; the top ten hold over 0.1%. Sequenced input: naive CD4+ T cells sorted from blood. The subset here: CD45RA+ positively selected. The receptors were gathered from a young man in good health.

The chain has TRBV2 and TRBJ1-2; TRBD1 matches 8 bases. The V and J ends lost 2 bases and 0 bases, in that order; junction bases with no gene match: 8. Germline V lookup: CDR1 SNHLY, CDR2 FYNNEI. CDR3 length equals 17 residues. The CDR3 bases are TGTGCCAGCAGTGAATCAGGCCGACAGGGGACTAACTATGGCTACACCTTC. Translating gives CASSESGRQGTNYGYTF.

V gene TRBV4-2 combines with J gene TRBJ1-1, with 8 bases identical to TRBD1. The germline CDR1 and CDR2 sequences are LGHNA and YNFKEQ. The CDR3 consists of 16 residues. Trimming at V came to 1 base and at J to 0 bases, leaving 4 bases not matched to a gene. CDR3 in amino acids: CASSQGPGQVNTEAFF. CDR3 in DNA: TGTGCCAGCAGCCAAGGGCCGGGACAGGTGAACACTGAAGCTTTCTTT.

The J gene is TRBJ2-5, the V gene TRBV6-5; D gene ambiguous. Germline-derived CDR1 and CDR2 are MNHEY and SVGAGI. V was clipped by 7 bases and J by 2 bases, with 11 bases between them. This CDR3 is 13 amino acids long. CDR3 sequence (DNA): TGTGCCAGCACGTTCGACCAACAAGAGACCCAGTACTTC. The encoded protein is CASTFDQQETQYF.

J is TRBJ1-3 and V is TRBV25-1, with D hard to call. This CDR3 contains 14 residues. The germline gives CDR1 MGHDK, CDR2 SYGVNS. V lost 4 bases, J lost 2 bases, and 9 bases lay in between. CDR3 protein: CASSGPRPGNTIYF. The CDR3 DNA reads TGTGCCAGCAGTGGCCCCAGGCCTGGAAACACCATATATTTT.

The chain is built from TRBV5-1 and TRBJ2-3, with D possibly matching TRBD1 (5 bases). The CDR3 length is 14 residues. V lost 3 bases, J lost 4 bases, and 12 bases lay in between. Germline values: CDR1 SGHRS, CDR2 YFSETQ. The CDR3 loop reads CASSSGLQADTQYF. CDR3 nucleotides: TGCGCCAGCAGCTCCGGCCTACAGGCAGATACGCAGTATTTT.

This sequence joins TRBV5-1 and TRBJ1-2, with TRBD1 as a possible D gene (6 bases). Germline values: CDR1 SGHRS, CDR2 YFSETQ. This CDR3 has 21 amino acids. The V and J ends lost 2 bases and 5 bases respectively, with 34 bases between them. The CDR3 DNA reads TGCGCCAGCAGCTTCAACACGGGGACATCTTTCTCCCTATGGGGGGGATATGGCTACACCTTC. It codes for CASSFNTGTSFSLWGGYGYTF.

The CDR3 loop reads CASSTREGAGELFF. Written as DNA, the CDR3 is TGTGCCAGCAGTACCCGAGAAGGGGCCGGGGAGCTGTTTTTT. The chain is built from TRBV2 and TRBJ2-2, with D maybe TRBD1 (5 bases). The germline V and J ends were trimmed by 5 bases and 6 bases, with 13 bases remaining between them. Per the germline V gene, CDR1 is SNHLY and CDR2 is FYNNEI. There are 14 residues in the CDR3.

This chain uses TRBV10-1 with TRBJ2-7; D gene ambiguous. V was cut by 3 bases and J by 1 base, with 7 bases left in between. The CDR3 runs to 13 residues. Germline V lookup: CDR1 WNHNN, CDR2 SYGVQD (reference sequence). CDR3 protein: CASSDGRSYEQYF. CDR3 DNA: TGCGCCAGCAGTGACGGACGGTCCTACGAGCAGTACTTC.

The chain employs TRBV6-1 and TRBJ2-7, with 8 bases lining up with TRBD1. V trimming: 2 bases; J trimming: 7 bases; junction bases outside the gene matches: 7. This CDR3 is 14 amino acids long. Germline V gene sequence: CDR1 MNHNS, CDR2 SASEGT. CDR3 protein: CASSERTGIWEQYF. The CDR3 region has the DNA TGTGCCAGCAGTGAACGGACAGGGATTTGGGAGCAGTACTTC.

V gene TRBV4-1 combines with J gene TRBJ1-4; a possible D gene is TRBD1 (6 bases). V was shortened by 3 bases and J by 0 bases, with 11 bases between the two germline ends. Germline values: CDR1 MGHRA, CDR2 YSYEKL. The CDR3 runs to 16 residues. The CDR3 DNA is TGCGCCAGCAGCCAGCGGACAGTAGCAACTAATGAAAAACTGTTTTTT. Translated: CASSQRTVATNEKLFF.

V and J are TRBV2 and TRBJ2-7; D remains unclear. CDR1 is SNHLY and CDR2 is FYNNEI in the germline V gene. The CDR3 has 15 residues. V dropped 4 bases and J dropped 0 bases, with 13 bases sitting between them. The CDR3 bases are TGTGCCAGCAGTGTATCCGTGACAAGCTCCTACGAGCAGTACTTC. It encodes CASSVSVTSSYEQYF.

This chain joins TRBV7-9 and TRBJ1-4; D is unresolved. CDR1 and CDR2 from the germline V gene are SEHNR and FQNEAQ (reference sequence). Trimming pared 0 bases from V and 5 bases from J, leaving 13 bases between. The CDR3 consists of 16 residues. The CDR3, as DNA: TGTGCCAGCAGCTTAGCCCCCGGGCCGAGGAATGAAAAACTGTTTTTT. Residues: CASSLAPGPRNEKLFF.

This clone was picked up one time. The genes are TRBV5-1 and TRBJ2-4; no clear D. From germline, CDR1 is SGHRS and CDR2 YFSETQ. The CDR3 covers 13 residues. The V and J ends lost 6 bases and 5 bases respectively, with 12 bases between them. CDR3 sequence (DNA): TGCGCCAGCACCCCCTCCGGCGAAAACATTCAGTACTTC. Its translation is CASTPSGENIQYF.

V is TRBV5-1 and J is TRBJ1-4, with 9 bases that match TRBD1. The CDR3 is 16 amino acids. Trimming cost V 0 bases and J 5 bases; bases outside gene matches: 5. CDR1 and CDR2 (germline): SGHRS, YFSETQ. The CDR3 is CASSLEGDRGNEKLFF. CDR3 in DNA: TGCGCCAGCAGCTTGGAGGGAGACAGGGGGAATGAAAAACTGTTTTTT.

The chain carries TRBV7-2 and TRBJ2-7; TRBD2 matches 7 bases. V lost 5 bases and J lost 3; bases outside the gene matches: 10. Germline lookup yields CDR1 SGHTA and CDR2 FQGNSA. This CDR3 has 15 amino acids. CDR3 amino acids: CASSLSGGGFYEQYF. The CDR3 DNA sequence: TGTGCCAGCAGCCTGAGTGGCGGGGGTTTCTACGAGCAGTACTTC. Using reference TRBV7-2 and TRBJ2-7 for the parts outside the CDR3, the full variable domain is GAGVSQSPSNKVTEKGKDVELRCDPISGHTALYWYRQSLGQGLEFLIYFQGNSAPDKSGLPSDRFSAERTGGSVSTLTIQRTQQEDSAVYLCASSLSGGGFYEQYFGPGTRLTVT.

This CDR3 reads CASSPNFGEGNQPQHF. The CDR3 nucleotides are TGTGCCAGCAGTCCGAACTTTGGGGAAGGCAATCAGCCCCAGCATTTT. This chain connects TRBV6-6 to TRBJ1-5, with D unresolved. The germline gives CDR1 MNHNY, CDR2 SVGAGI (reference sequence). With 5 bases removed from V and 2 bases from J, the gap between germline ends came to 16 bases. The CDR3 loop spans 16 amino acids.

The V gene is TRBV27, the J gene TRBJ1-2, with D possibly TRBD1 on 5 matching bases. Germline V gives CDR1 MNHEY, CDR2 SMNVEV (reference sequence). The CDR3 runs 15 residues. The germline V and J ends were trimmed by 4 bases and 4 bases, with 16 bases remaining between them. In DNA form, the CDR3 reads TGTGCCAGCAGTTCCAGGGACCAGGGAATCTATGGCTACACCTTC. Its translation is CASSSRDQGIYGYTF.

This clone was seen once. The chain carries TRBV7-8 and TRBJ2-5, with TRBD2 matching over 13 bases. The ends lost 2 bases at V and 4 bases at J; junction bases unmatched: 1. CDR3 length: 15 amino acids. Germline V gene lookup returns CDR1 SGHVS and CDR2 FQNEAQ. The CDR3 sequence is CASSLRLAGGETQYF. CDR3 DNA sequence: TGTGCCAGCAGCTTAAGACTAGCGGGGGGAGAGACCCAGTACTTC.